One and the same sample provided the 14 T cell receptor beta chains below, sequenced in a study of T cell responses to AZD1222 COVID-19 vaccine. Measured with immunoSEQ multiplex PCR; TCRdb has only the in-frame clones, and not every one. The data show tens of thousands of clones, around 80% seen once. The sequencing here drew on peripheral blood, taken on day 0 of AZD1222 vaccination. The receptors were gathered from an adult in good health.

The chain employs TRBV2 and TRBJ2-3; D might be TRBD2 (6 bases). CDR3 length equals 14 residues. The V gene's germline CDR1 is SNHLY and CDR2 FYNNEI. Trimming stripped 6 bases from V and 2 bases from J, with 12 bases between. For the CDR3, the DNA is TGTGCCAGCAGATGGACTACCCACACAGATACGCAGTATTTT. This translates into CASRWTTHTDTQYF.

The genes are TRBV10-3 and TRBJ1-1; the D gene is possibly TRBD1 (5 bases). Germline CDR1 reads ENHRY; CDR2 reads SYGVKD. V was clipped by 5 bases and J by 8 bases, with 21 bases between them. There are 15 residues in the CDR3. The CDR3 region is CAISFSAGANQEAFF. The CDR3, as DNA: TGTGCCATCAGTTTTTCCGCCGGGGCTAACCAAGAAGCTTTCTTT.

CDR3 region: CASSLRSDGGELFF. CDR3 nucleotides: TGTGCCAGCAGCTTAAGATCGGATGGCGGGGAGCTGTTTTTT. This chain joins TRBV11-2 and TRBJ2-2; D is uncertain. Germline V gives CDR1 SGHAT, CDR2 FQNNGV. V gave up 2 bases and J gave up 7 bases, with 11 bases separating them. This CDR3 contains 14 residues.

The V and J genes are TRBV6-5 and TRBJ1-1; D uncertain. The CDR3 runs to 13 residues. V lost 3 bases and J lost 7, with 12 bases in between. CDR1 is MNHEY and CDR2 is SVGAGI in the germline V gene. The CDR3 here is CASSYNPGGEAFF. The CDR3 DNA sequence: TGTGCCAGCAGTTATAACCCCGGAGGTGAAGCTTTCTTT.

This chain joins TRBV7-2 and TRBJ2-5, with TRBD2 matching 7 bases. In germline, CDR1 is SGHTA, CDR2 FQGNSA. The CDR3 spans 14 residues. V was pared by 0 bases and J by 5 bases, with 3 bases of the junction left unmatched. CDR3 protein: CASSLAGGGETQYF. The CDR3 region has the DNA TGTGCCAGCAGCTTAGCGGGGGGAGGGGAGACCCAGTACTTC.

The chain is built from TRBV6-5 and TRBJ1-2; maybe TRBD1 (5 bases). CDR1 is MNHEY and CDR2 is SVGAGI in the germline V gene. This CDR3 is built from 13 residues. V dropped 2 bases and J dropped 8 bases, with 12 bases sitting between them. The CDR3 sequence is CASSYGETEGYTF. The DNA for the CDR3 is TGTGCCAGCAGTTACGGGGAGACAGAAGGCTACACCTTC.

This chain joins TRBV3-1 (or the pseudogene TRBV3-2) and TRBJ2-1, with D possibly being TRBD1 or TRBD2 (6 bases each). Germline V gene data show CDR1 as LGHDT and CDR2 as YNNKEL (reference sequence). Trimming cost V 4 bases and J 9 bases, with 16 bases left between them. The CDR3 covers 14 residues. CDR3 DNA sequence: TGTGCCAGCAGCCCTGAAACTAGCAGGGGTGAGCAGTTCTTC. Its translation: CASSPETSRGEQFF.

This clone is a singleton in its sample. The CDR3 DNA is TGTGCCAGCTCACCCCGGGAGGGGAGCAGGAACACTGAAGCTTTCTTT. Translated: CASSPREGSRNTEAFF. This chain joins TRBV18 and TRBJ1-1, with D perhaps matching TRBD1 (5 bases). V was trimmed by 3 bases and J by 1 base, leaving 15 bases between them. The CDR3 covers 16 residues. CDR1 KGHSH and CDR2 LQKENI come from the germline V gene. Full variable domain (rest looked up from reference TRBV18 and TRBJ1-1): NAGVMQNPRHLVRRRGQEARLRCSPMKGHSHVYWYRQLPEEGLKFMVYLQKENIIDESGMPKERFSAEFPKEGPSILRIQQVVRGDSAAYFCASSPREGSRNTEAFFGQGTRLTVV.

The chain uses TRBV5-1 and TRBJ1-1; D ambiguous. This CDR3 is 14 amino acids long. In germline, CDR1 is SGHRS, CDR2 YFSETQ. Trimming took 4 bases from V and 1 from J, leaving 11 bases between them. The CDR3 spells CASSALTQNTEAFF. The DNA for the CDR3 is TGCGCCAGCAGCGCCCTAACACAGAACACTGAAGCTTTCTTT.

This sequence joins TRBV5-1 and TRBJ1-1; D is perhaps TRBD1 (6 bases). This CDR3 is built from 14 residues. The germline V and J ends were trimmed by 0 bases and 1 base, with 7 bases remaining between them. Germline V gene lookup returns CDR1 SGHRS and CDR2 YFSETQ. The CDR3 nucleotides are TGCGCCAGCAGCTTGGACAGGGCGAACACTGAAGCTTTCTTT. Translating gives CASSLDRANTEAFF.

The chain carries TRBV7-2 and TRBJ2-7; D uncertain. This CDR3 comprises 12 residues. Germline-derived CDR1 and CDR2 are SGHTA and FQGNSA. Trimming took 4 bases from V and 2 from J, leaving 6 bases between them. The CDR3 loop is CASSSSPYEQYF. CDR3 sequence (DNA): TGTGCCAGCAGCTCGTCACCCTACGAGCAGTACTTC.

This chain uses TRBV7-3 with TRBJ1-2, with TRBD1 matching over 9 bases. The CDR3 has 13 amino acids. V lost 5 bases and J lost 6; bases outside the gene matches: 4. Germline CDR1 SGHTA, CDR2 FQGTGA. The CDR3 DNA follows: TGTGCCAGCAGCCACCGGACAGGGGATGGCTACACCTTC. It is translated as CASSHRTGDGYTF.

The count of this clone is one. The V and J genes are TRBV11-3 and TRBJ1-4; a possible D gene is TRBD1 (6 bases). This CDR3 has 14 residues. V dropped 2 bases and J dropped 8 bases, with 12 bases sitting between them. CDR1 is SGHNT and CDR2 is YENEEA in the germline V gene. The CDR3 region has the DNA TGTGCCAGCAGCTTAAGGCAGGGGAGCGAAAAACTGTTTTTT. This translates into CASSLRQGSEKLFF.

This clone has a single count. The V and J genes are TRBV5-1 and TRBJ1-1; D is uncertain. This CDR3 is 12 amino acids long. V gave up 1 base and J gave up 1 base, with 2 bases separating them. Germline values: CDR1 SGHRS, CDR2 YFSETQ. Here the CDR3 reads CASSLRNTEAFF. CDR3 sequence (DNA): TGCGCCAGCAGCTTGAGGAACACTGAAGCTTTCTTT.